These 27 T cell receptor beta chains originate from one sample sequenced in a study of blood T cell repertoires in COVID-19. Measured with immunoSEQ multiplex PCR; TCRdb has only the in-frame clones, and not every one. The sample consists of about 54,000 clones, 90% of them appearing once. Material for sequencing was peripheral blood. These receptors were taken from a woman aged 40-49 years with active COVID-19.

The chain links TRBV4-2 to TRBJ2-4; D is perhaps TRBD2 (7 bases). V lost 0 bases, J lost 1 base, and 13 bases lay in between. This CDR3 spans 17 amino acids. CDR1 is LGHNA and CDR2 is YNFKEQ in the germline V gene. The CDR3 sequence is CASSQEGGARAKNIQYF. The DNA of the CDR3 is TGTGCCAGCAGCCAAGAGGGGGGGGCCAGGGCCAAAAACATTCAGTACTTC.

This clone was picked up one time. The gene calls are TRBV6-5 and TRBJ2-5; 12 bases map to TRBD2. Looked up from germline, CDR1 is MNHEY and CDR2 is SVGAGI. Trimming took 6 bases from V and 4 from J; bases not matched to a gene: 6. CDR3 length equals 15 residues. CDR3: CASSLAGGPGETQYF. DNA of the CDR3: TGTGCCAGCAGCCTAGCGGGGGGGCCGGGAGAGACCCAGTACTTC.

The rearrangement uses TRBV27 and TRBJ1-5, with D possibly being TRBD1 (5 bases). Looked up from germline, CDR1 is MNHEY and CDR2 is SMNVEV (reference sequence). CDR3 length: 17 amino acids. V lost 6 bases and J 5 bases, leaving 23 bases between the germline ends. The CDR3 loop is CASRPQTGRISDQPQHF. CDR3 bases: TGTGCCAGCAGGCCCCAAACAGGCAGGATATCGGATCAGCCCCAGCATTTT.

The CDR3 sequence: CASTSNRAQETQYF. CDR3 sequence (DNA): TGTGCCAGCACCTCAAACAGGGCCCAAGAGACCCAGTACTTC. V and J are TRBV2 and TRBJ2-5, with a weak D call TRBD1 (6 bases). CDR3 size: 14 residues. Trimming stripped 7 bases from V and 1 base from J, with 13 bases between. The V gene's germline CDR1 is SNHLY and CDR2 FYNNEI. Together with reference TRBV2 and TRBJ2-5, the CDR3 gives the full variable domain: EPEVTQTPSHQVTQMGQEVILRCVPISNHLYFYWYRQILGQKVEFLVSFYNNEISEKSEIFDDQFSVERPDGSNFTLKIRSTKLEDSAMYFCASTSNRAQETQYFGPGTRLLVL.

This rearrangement joins TRBV13 to TRBJ1-4; 7 bases map to TRBD1. V lost 5 bases to trimming and J lost 8 bases; unmatched junction nucleotides: 14. This CDR3 has 16 residues. Per germline, CDR1 PRHDT and CDR2 FYEKMQ (reference sequence). The CDR3 protein is CASSLWLGTDKEKLFF. CDR3 sequence (DNA): TGTGCCAGCAGCCTCTGGCTGGGGACAGACAAGGAAAAACTGTTTTTT. Complete variable domain (other parts from reference TRBV13 and TRBJ1-4): AAGVIQSPRHLIKEKRETATLKCYPIPRHDTVYWYQQGPGQDPQFLISFYEKMQSDKGSIPDRFSAQQFSDYHSELNMSSLELGDSALYFCASSLWLGTDKEKLFFGSGTQLSVL.

The chain combines TRBV30 with TRBJ1-6, with TRBD1 matching over 8 bases. CDR3 length equals 17 residues. The trim removed 1 base at V and 8 bases at J, leaving 13 bases unmatched. Germline V lookup: CDR1 GTSNPN, CDR2 SVGIG (reference sequence). The CDR3 DNA reads TGTGCCTGGAGTGAGACAGGGGCGGTATCAGTTTATTCACCCCTCCACTTT. Translating gives CAWSETGAVSVYSPLHF. Full variable domain (outside the CDR3, taken from reference TRBV30 and TRBJ1-6): SQTIHQWPATLVQPVGSPLSLECTVEGTSNPNLYWYRQAAGRGLQLLFYSVGIGQISSEVPQNLSASRPQDRQFILSSKKLLLSDSGFYLCAWSETGAVSVYSPLHFGNGTRLTVT.

The genes are TRBV5-4 and TRBJ2-3; maybe TRBD2 (5 bases). The CDR3 consists of 15 residues. Germline V lookup: CDR1 SGHNT, CDR2 YYREEE (reference sequence). V was pared by 5 bases and J by 3 bases, with 16 bases between. The CDR3 nucleotides are TGTGCCAGCAGGCCGGGAAGCGAGTTAACAGATACGCAGTATTTT. Translated: CASRPGSELTDTQYF. The variable domain in full, with the rest retrieved from reference TRBV5-4 and TRBJ2-3, is ETGVTQSPTHLIKTRGQQVTLRCSSQSGHNTVSWYQQALGQGPQFIFQYYREEENGRGNFPPRFSGLQFPNYSSELNVNALELDDSALYLCASRPGSELTDTQYFGPGTRLTVL.

The chain uses TRBV5-4 and TRBJ1-6, with a weak D call TRBD1 (5 bases). The V gene lost 0 bases and the J gene lost 7 bases, with 11 bases spanning the gap. The CDR3 is made up of 15 amino acids. Germline values: CDR1 SGHNT, CDR2 YYREEE (reference sequence). In nucleotides, the CDR3 is TGTGCCAGCAGCTTGGTAGGGGATGCGAATTCACCCCTCCACTTT. Encoded protein: CASSLVGDANSPLHF.

The chain uses TRBV19 and TRBJ2-2; no clear D. V lost 3 bases and J lost 4, with 9 bases in between. This CDR3 has 14 residues. CDR1 and CDR2 (germline): LNHDA, SQIVND (reference sequence). The CDR3 DNA follows: TGTGCCAGTAGTATGGCGGCGAGCACCGGGGAGCTGTTTTTT. It is translated as CASSMAASTGELFF.

The chain is built from TRBV27 and TRBJ1-2; D gene ambiguous. V was clipped by 5 bases and J by 7 bases, with 20 bases between them. There are 15 residues in the CDR3. Germline values: CDR1 MNHEY, CDR2 SMNVEV (reference sequence). CDR3: CASSPSDPWRVGYTF. The CDR3 DNA is TGTGCCAGCAGTCCTTCAGACCCGTGGCGGGTTGGCTACACCTTC.

This chain joins TRBV12-3 or TRBV12-4 and TRBJ1-1; the D is unclear. Trimming left V 3 bases short and J 2 bases short, with 7 bases between. The length of the CDR3 is 13 residues. The CDR3, as DNA: TGTGCCAGCAGTTTTCAGGTAAACACTGAAGCTTTCTTT. Translated: CASSFQVNTEAFF.

The rearrangement joins TRBV7-2 to TRBJ2-1, with 7 positions matching TRBD2. V gave up 3 bases and J gave up 10 bases; unmatched junction bases: 9. From germline, CDR1 is SGHTA and CDR2 FQGNSA. This CDR3 has 14 amino acids. The CDR3 DNA sequence: TGTGCCAGCAGCTTTTCCTCGGGGGGTAGGGAGCAGTTCTTC. As protein: CASSFSSGGREQFF.

The rearrangement uses TRBV7-9 and TRBJ2-3; no clear D. The CDR3 is made up of 15 amino acids. The V and J ends lost 3 bases and 6 bases respectively, with 16 bases between them. Germline loops: CDR1 SEHNR, CDR2 FQNEAQ (reference sequence). CDR3 DNA sequence: TGTGCCAGCAGCTTCCCGGCAGGAAAGTGGGATACGCAGTATTTT. It codes for CASSFPAGKWDTQYF.

This clone was recorded only once. The chain couples TRBV19 to TRBJ2-2; the D gene is possibly TRBD1 (6 bases). Germline values: CDR1 LNHDA, CDR2 SQIVND (reference sequence). The CDR3 contains 13 residues. Trimming left V 9 bases short and J 6 bases short, with 14 bases between. The CDR3 DNA follows: TGTGCCAGCACTTTTGGGGGCCCCGGGGAGCTGTTTTTT. Its translation is CASTFGGPGELFF.

There are a few counts of this clone. The chain couples TRBV11-3 to TRBJ2-5, with 12 positions matching TRBD2. The J segment lost 7 bases and the V segment lost 3 bases, leaving 15 bases of the junction unmatched. This CDR3 is 18 amino acids long. In germline, CDR1 is SGHNT, CDR2 YENEEA. For the CDR3, the DNA is TGTGCCAGCAGCTTGGCCCTAAGACTAGCGGGGGCTCCTGCGACCCAGTACTTC. Protein sequence: CASSLALRLAGAPATQYF.

The J gene is TRBJ1-2, the V gene TRBV27; perhaps TRBD1 as D (5 bases). Trimming removed 4 bases from V and 5 bases from J, with 14 bases in between. This CDR3 spans 14 amino acids. In germline, CDR1 is MNHEY, CDR2 SMNVEV (reference sequence). DNA of the CDR3: TGTGCCAGCAGTTCGACAGAGAACCTATATGGCTACACCTTC. It yields the protein CASSSTENLYGYTF.

This chain links TRBV11-3 with TRBJ1-6; 8 bases agree with TRBD1. Germline V gives CDR1 SGHNT, CDR2 YENEEA. The CDR3 consists of 16 residues. Trimming removed 5 bases from V and 7 bases from J; junction bases left unmatched: 10. The chain's CDR3 is CASSAHRTGQNSPLHF. CDR3 bases: TGTGCCAGCAGCGCCCACCGGACAGGGCAGAATTCACCCCTCCACTTT.

The V call is TRBV7-7, the J call TRBJ2-3; 14 positions agree with TRBD2. Germline V gene lookup returns CDR1 SSHAT and CDR2 FNYEAQ (reference sequence). CDR3 size: 16 residues. V was clipped by 3 bases and J by 2 bases; unmatched bases: 1. The CDR3 loop reads CASSLGLAGDTDTQYF. CDR3 in DNA: TGTGCCAGCAGCTTGGGACTAGCGGGGGACACAGATACGCAGTATTTT.

The chain combines TRBV29-1 with TRBJ2-7; 10 bases are shared with TRBD1. V lost 4 bases to trimming and J lost 0 bases; unmatched junction nucleotides: 3. The length of the CDR3 is 14 residues. CDR1 and CDR2 from the germline V gene are SQVTM and ANQGSEA. CDR3 protein: CSVGRTGGSYEQYF. The CDR3 DNA follows: TGCAGCGTTGGTCGGACAGGGGGCTCCTACGAGCAGTACTTC.

V usage is TRBV28 and J usage is TRBJ2-5; 12 positions match TRBD2. The trim removed 4 bases at V and 0 bases at J, leaving 6 bases unmatched. The CDR3 has 17 amino acids. Germline V gives CDR1 MDHEN, CDR2 SYDVKM. The CDR3 sequence is CASSSSSGGAYQETQYF. The CDR3 DNA is TGTGCCAGCAGTTCTTCTAGCGGGGGGGCGTACCAAGAGACCCAGTACTTC.

The chain employs TRBV21-1 and TRBJ1-3; the DNA was not used to check the table's D call, TRBD1. TRBV21-1 is a pseudogene segment. The CDR3 consists of 18 residues. In nucleotides, the CDR3 is TGTGCCAGCAGCAAAGAGGAAGGGACAGGGGGCTCTGGAAACACCATATATTTT. The encoded protein is CASSKEEGTGGSGNTIYF.

The CDR3 region is CASSLAHGELFF. The CDR3 coding sequence is TGTGCCAGCAGCTTAGCCCACGGGGAGCTGTTTTTT. This chain connects TRBV7-9 to TRBJ2-2; D unclear. Trimming removed 0 bases from V and 7 bases from J, with 3 bases in between. The length of the CDR3 is 12 residues. CDR1 SEHNR and CDR2 FQNEAQ come from the germline V gene (reference sequence). Full variable domain (remainder filled in from reference TRBV7-9 and TRBJ2-2): DTGVSQNPRHKITKRGQNVTFRCDPISEHNRLYWYRQTLGQGPEFLTYFQNEAQLEKSRLLSDRFSAERPKGSFSTLEIQRTEQGDSAMYLCASSLAHGELFFGEGSRLTVL.

The CDR3 nucleotides read TGTGCCAGCAGTGAATCGGGAAACACCATATATTTT. This codes for CASSESGNTIYF. This chain uses TRBV6-1 with TRBJ1-3; D is ambiguous. Germline assignment: CDR1 MNHNS and CDR2 SASEGT. The CDR3 is 12 residues long. The V and J ends lost 2 bases and 4 bases respectively, with 3 bases between them.

The chain uses TRBV6-7 and TRBJ2-7, with 7 positions matching TRBD1. TRBV6-7 is an ORF, with its function uncertain. The CDR3 loop spans 15 amino acids. V lost 0 bases, J lost 2 bases, and 4 bases stayed unmatched. In nucleotides, the CDR3 is TGTGCCAGCAGTTACTCAGGGGGCACGACCTACGAGCAGTACTTC. Protein sequence: CASSYSGGTTYEQYF.

The chain links TRBV7-2 to TRBJ2-7; a possible D gene is TRBD2 (5 bases). The germline V gene has CDR1 SGHTA and CDR2 FQGNSA. The CDR3 has 14 residues. Trimming shortened V by 3 bases and J by 1 base, and 10 bases separated the two germline ends. CDR3 residues: CASSFRTSSYEQYF. DNA of the CDR3: TGTGCCAGCAGCTTTAGGACTTCTTCCTACGAGCAGTACTTC.

This clone occurred once. The rearrangement links TRBV6-5 to TRBJ1-1; no clear D gene. Trimming cost V 7 bases and J 1 base, with 13 bases left between them. Germline V gene data show CDR1 as MNHEY and CDR2 as SVGAGI. The CDR3 sequence is 14 residues long. The CDR3 nucleotides read TGTGCCAGCACCATGCACAGTGCGAACACTGAAGCTTTCTTT. Translated, it gives CASTMHSANTEAFF.

This clone was observed a handful of times. The chain is built from TRBV7-9 and TRBJ1-2; 9 nucleotides match TRBD1. This CDR3 is 16 amino acids long. V was pared by 5 bases and J by 5 bases, with 12 bases of the junction left unmatched. In germline, CDR1 is SEHNR, CDR2 FQNEAQ (reference sequence). The CDR3 region is CASSLSGQGRIYGYTF. The CDR3 DNA follows: TGTGCCAGCAGCCTCTCAGGACAGGGGCGTATTTATGGCTACACCTTC.